The clone carrying this T cell receptor beta chain was seen ten or more times. What it binds is not known. V shed 4 bases and J shed 3 bases, with 10 bases lying between them. Germline-derived CDR1 and CDR2 are ENHRY and SYGVKD. This CDR3 spans 14 amino acids. One entry per CDR3 protein results from TCRdb running MiXCR on the RACE reads. The sample has 55,000 to 80,000 distinct CDR3 sequences, around 10% seen once. The entry originates in a study of human T cells and chemical hapten exposure. Study-level information: Investigators sensitized roughly 2 cm by roughly 2 cm of upper inner arm skin with 2% DPC. There were weekly diphenylcyclopropenone doses to the scalp for patients throughout the approximately 25-week study. Regarding the study as a whole: Among TCRs, those above 1 in 1000 frequency were unaffected by DPC sensitization.

The time point was: patch test 3, about 24 weeks after DPC sensitization. As to treatment: therapeutic diphenylcyclopropenone sensitization with weekly scalp DPC. Total RNA came from unfractionated whole blood. The chain has TRBV10-3 and TRBJ1-5; D remains ambiguous. The sample in question was whole blood, obtained in connection with sensitization to the hapten diphenylcyclopropenone (DPC). This receptor was taken from a woman aged 25 to 45 with alopecia areata. Some clones in this sample may be carry-over from other donors' samples. CDR3 bases: TGTGCCATCAGTGCCAACCAGGACAATCAGCCCCAGCATTTT. Protein: CAISANQDNQPQHF.